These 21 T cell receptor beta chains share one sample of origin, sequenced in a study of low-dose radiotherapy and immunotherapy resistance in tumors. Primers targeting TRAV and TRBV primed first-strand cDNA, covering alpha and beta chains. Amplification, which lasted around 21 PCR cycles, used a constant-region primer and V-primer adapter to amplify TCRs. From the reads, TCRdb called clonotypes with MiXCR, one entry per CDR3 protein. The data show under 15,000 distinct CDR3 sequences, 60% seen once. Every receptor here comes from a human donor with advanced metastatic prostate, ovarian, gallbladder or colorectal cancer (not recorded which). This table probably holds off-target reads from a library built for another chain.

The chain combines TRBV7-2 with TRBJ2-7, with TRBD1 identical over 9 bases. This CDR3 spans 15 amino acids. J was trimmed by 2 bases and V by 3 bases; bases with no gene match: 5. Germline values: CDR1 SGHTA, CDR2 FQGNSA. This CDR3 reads CASSFQQGAAYEQYF. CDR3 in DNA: TGTGCCAGCAGCTTCCAACAGGGGGCGGCCTACGAGCAGTACTTC.

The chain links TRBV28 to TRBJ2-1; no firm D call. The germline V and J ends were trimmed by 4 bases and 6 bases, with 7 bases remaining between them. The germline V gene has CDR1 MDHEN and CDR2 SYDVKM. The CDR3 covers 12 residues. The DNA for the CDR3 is TGTGCCAGCAGTTACTTCGGCAATGAGCAGTTCTTC. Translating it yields CASSYFGNEQFF.

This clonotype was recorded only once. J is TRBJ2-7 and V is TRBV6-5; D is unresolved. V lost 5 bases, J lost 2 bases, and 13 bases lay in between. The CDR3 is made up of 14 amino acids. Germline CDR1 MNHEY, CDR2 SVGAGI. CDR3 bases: TGTGCCAGCAGTCCCTACAAGGAAGCCTACGAGCAGTACTTC. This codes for CASSPYKEAYEQYF.

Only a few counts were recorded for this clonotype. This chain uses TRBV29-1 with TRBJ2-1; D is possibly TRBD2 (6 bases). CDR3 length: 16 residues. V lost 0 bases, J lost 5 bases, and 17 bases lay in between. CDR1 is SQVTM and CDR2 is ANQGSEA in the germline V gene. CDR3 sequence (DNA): TGCAGCGTTGAAGACTGGGCGGGAAGGAGCCACAATGAGCAGTTCTTC. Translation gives CSVEDWAGRSHNEQFF.

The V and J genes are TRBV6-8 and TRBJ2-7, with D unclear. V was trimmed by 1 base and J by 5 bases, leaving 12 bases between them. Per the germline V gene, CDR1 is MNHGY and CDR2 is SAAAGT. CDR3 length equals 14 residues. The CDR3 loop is CASSYFPSAHEQYF. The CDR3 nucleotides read TGTGCCAGCAGTTACTTCCCCTCTGCCCACGAGCAGTACTTC.

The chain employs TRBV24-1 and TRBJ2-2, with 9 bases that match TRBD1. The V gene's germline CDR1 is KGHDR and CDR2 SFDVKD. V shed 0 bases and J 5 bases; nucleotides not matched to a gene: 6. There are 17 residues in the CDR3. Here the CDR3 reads CATSDLPGQGDTGELFF. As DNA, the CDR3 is TGTGCCACCAGTGATTTGCCGGGACAGGGAGATACCGGGGAGCTGTTTTTT.

CDR3 sequence: CASRDSYEQYF. The CDR3, as DNA: TGTGCCAGCAGAGACAGTTACGAGCAGTACTTC. The chain employs TRBV6-5 and TRBJ2-7, with D possibly matching TRBD1 (5 bases). Trimming cost V 6 bases and J 4 bases, with 7 bases left between them. Germline lookup yields CDR1 MNHEY and CDR2 SVGAGI. This CDR3 comprises 11 residues.

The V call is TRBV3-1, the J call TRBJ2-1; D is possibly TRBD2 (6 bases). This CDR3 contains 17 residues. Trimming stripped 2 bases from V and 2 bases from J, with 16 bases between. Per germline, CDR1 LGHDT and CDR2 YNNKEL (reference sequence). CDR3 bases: TGTGCCAGCAGCCAACGATTAGCGGCCCAGACCTACAATGAGCAGTTCTTC. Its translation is CASSQRLAAQTYNEQFF.

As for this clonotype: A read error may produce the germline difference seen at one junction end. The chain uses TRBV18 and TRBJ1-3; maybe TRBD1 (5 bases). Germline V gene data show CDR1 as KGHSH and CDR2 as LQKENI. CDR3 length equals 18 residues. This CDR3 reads CASSPSAQGLSSGNTIYF. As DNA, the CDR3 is TGTGCCAGCTCACCTTCGGCCCAGGGACTCAGCTCTGGAAACACTATATATTTT. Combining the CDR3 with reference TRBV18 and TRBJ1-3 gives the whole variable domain NAGVMQNPRHLVRRRGQEARLRCSPMKGHSHVYWYRQLPEEGLKFMVYLQKENIIDESGMPKERFSAEFPKEGPSILRIQQVVRGDSAAYFCASSPSAQGLSSGNTIYFGEGSWLTVV.

CDR3 protein: CASSISSRDRGYNEQFF. DNA for the CDR3: TGTGCCAGTAGTATATCAAGTCGGGACAGGGGGTACAATGAGCAGTTCTTC. The V and J genes are TRBV19 and TRBJ2-1; 11 positions agree with TRBD1. There are 17 residues in the CDR3. With V trimmed by 2 bases and J by 4 bases, 7 bases remained unmatched. Germline V gives CDR1 LNHDA, CDR2 SQIVND (reference sequence).

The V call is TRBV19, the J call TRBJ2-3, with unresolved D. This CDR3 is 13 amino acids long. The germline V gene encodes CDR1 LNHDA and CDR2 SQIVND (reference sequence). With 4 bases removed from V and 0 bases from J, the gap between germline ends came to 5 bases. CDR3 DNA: TGTGCCAGTAGTAGCTACAGCACAGATACGCAGTATTTT. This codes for CASSSYSTDTQYF.

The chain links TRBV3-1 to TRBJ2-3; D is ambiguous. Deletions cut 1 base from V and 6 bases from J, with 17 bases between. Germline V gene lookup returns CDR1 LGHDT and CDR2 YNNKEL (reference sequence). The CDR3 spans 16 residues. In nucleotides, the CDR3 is TGTGCCAGCAGCCAAGTGTACGGAGCCGGTGTGGATACGCAGTATTTT. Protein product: CASSQVYGAGVDTQYF.

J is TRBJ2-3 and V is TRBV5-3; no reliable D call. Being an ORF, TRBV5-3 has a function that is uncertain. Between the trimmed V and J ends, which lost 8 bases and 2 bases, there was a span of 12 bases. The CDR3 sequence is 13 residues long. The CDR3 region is CASSRKNTDTQYF. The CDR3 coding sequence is TGTGCCAGCAGCCGCAAAAACACAGATACGCAGTATTTT.

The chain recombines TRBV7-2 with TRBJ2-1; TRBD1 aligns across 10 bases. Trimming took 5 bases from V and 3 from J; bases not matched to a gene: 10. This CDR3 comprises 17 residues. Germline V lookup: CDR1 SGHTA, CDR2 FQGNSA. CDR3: CASSPRQGAGGYNEQFF. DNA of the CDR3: TGTGCCAGCAGCCCCAGACAGGGGGCTGGGGGCTACAATGAGCAGTTCTTC.

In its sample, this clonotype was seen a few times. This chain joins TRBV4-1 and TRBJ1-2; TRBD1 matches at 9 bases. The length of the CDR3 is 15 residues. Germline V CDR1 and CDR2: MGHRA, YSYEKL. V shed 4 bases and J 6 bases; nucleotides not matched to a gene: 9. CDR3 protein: CASSPRTGEKNGYTF. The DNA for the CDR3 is TGCGCCAGCAGCCCCCGGACAGGGGAGAAGAATGGCTACACCTTC.

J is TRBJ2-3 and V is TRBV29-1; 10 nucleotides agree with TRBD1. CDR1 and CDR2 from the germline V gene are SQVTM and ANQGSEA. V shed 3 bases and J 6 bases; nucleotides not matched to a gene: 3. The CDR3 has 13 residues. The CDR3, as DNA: TGCAGCGTTGAGCGGACAGGGGGGGATACGCAGTATTTT. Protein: CSVERTGGDTQYF.

The CDR3 DNA is TGCGCCAGCAGTCAATGGGGCGGGAGAACAGGGCGAGAGCAGTACTTC. Protein: CASSQWGGRTGREQYF. This chain uses TRBV23-1 with TRBJ2-7, with D perhaps matching TRBD2 (7 bases). TRBV23-1 falls under the ORF class, with uncertain function. Trimming stripped 1 base from V and 7 bases from J, with 20 bases between. This CDR3 is built from 16 residues.

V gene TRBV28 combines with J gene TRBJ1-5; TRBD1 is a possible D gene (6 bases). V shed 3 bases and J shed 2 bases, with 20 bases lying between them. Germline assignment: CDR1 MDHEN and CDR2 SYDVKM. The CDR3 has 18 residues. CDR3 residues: CASSFYGAGGTGNQPQHF. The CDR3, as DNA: TGTGCCAGCAGTTTCTATGGTGCGGGGGGCACGGGCAATCAGCCCCAGCATTTT.

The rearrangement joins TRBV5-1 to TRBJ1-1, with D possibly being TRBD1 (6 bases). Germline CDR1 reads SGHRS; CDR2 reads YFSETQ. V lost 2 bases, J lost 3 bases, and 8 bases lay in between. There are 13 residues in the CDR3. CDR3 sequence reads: CASSFKGDTEAFF. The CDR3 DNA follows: TGCGCCAGCAGCTTCAAGGGGGACACTGAAGCTTTCTTT.

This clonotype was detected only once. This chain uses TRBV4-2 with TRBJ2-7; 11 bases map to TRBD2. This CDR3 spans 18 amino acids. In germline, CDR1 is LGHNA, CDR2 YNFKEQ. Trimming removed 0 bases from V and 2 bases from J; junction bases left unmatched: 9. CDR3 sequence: CASSQDLLTSGKTYEQYF. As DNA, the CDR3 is TGTGCCAGCAGCCAAGATCTCCTGACTAGCGGGAAGACCTACGAGCAGTACTTC.

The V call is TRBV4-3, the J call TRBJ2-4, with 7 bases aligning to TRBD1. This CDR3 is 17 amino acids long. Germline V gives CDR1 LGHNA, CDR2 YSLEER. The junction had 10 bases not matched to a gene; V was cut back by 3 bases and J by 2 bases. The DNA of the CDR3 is TGCGCCAGCAGCCATGGGGGCGGACAGGTGACCAAAAACATTCAGTACTTC. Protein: CASSHGGGQVTKNIQYF.